A selection of T cell receptor beta chains follows, all from one sample in a study of control samples from healthy donors and cancer patients. The protocol was immunoSEQ multiplex PCR, while the TCRdb copy is restricted to in-frame clones and leaves out a portion. This repertoire shows over 150,000 clones, just under 95% found once; its top ten account for about 1.5%. Sequences were obtained from blood. Source of these receptors: a young man in good health. The CDR3 runs from the conserved cysteine through the conserved F or W. D genes are given only for firm matches. The size of a clone is reported for some rows only, either as once, few or many, or as a class for expanded clones.

D: -
V: TRBV2
size: -
length: 13
J: TRBJ2-7
CDR3: CASSEERDYEQYF
DNA: TGTGCCAGCAGTGAAGAGAGGGACTACGAGCAGTACTTC

D: -
V: TRBV7-9
size: -
length: 13
J: TRBJ2-5
CDR3: CASSLGEKETQYF
DNA: TGTGCCAGCAGCTTAGGTGAAAAAGAGACCCAGTACTTC

D: -
V: TRBV6-5
size: -
length: 14
J: TRBJ1-4
CDR3: CASSLAGETEKLFF
DNA: TGTGCCAGCAGTTTAGCAGGGGAAACTGAAAAACTGTTTTTT

D: -
V: TRBV6-5
size: -
length: 13
J: TRBJ1-6
CDR3: CASRSTGGRTLHF
DNA: TGTGCCAGCCGGTCAACCGGTGGCCGGACCCTCCACTTT

D: TRBD1
V: TRBV13
size: -
length: 14
J: TRBJ2-3
CDR3: CASSSTGWGDTQYF
DNA: TGTGCCAGCAGCTCGACAGGGTGGGGGGATACGCAGTATTTT

D: -
V: TRBV30
size: -
length: 13
J: TRBJ1-2
CDR3: CAWSVLSSDGYTF
DNA: TGTGCCTGGAGTGTACTTTCTTCGGACGGCTACACCTTC

D: TRBD1
V: TRBV5-5
size: -
length: 15
J: TRBJ1-4
CDR3: CASSWGTGGGEKLFF
DNA: TGTGCCAGCAGCTGGGGGACAGGGGGCGGCGAAAAACTGTTTTTT

D: -
V: TRBV9
size: -
length: 15
J: TRBJ2-1
CDR3: CASSVERGLWDEQFF
DNA: TGTGCCAGCAGCGTAGAAAGGGGGTTGTGGGATGAGCAGTTCTTC

D: TRBD1
V: TRBV15
size: -
length: 16
J: TRBJ1-1
CDR3: CATRKRQGGKNTEAFF
DNA: TGTGCCACCAGAAAACGACAGGGAGGCAAAAACACTGAAGCTTTCTTT

D: -
V: TRBV9
size: -
length: 15
J: TRBJ1-6
CDR3: CASSPRYGGGSPLHF
DNA: TGTGCCAGCAGCCCCCGGTATGGGGGGGGTTCACCCCTCCACTTT

D: -
V: TRBV27
size: -
length: 15
J: TRBJ1-1
CDR3: CASSLRQGANTEAFF
DNA: TGTGCCAGCAGTTTGCGGCAAGGGGCGAACACTGAAGCTTTCTTT

D: -
V: TRBV6-5
size: -
length: 13
J: TRBJ1-2
CDR3: CASSLGRKYGYTF
DNA: TGTGCCAGCAGTTTAGGACGGAAGTATGGCTACACCTTC

D: TRBD2
V: TRBV10-3
size: -
length: 13
J: TRBJ2-1
CDR3: CAIRSGDYSEQFF
DNA: TGTGCCATCAGGTCCGGGGACTACAGTGAGCAGTTCTTC

D: TRBD1
V: TRBV5-6
size: -
length: 16
J: TRBJ1-6
CDR3: CASSLLTGTGLSPLHF
DNA: TGTGCCAGCAGCTTACTCACCGGGACAGGGCTTTCACCCCTCCACTTT

D: -
V: TRBV7-3
size: -
length: 13
J: TRBJ1-5
CDR3: CASSQGPNQPQHF
DNA: TGTGCCAGCAGCCAAGGGCCCAATCAGCCCCAGCATTTT

D: -
V: TRBV12-3/TRBV12-4
size: -
length: 13
J: TRBJ2-3
CDR3: CASALVTTDTQYF
DNA: TGTGCCAGCGCACTAGTCACCACAGATACGCAGTATTTT

D: -
V: TRBV10-2
size: -
length: 14
J: TRBJ1-4
CDR3: CASSEGRIKEKLFF
DNA: TGCGCCAGCAGTGAGGGCAGGATCAAGGAAAAACTGTTTTTT

D: -
V: TRBV5-1
size: -
length: 13
J: TRBJ1-1
CDR3: CASSLETGSEAFF
DNA: TGCGCCAGCAGCTTGGAAACGGGGTCTGAAGCTTTCTTT

D: -
V: TRBV6-5
size: -
length: 13
J: TRBJ2-7
CDR3: CASSRQASYEQYF
DNA: TGTGCCAGCTCCCGGCAGGCGTCCTACGAGCAGTACTTC

D: -
V: TRBV28
size: -
length: 16
J: TRBJ1-4
CDR3: CASSLPILLANEKLFF
DNA: TGTGCCAGCAGTTTACCCATACTGTTGGCTAATGAAAAACTGTTTTTT

D: -
V: TRBV3-1/TRBV3-2
size: -
length: 14
J: TRBJ1-3
CDR3: CASRGAYSGNTIYF
DNA: TGTGCCAGCAGGGGGGCCTATTCTGGAAACACCATATATTTT

D: -
V: TRBV6-5
size: -
length: 16
J: TRBJ2-2
CDR3: CASSSNLRAGTGELFF
DNA: TGTGCCAGCAGTTCCAACCTAAGGGCGGGCACCGGGGAGCTGTTTTTT

D: -
V: TRBV2
size: few
length: 13
J: TRBJ1-1
CDR3: CATIRDLDTEAFF
DNA: TGTGCCACCATACGGGACCTGGACACTGAAGCTTTCTTT